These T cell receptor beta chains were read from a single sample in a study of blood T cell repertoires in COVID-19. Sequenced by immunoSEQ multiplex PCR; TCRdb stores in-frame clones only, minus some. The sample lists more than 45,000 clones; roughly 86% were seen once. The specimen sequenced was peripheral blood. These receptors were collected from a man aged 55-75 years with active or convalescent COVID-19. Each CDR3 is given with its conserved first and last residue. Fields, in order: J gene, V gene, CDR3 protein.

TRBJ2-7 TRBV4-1 CASSQASSGGSIINEQYF
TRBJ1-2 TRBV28 CASSLGGGANYGYTF
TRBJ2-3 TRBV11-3 CASSLQGASTDTQYF
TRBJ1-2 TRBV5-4 CASSPLGTGKGGYTF
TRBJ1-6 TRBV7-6 CASSLVRLGTSPLHF
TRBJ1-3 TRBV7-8 CASSATGNSGNTIYF
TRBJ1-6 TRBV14 CASSQARQGGSPLHF
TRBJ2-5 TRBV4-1 CASSQDEISLRGETQYF
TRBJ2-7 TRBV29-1 CSVGLAGSYEQYF
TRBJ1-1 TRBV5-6 CASSLSRGITEAFF
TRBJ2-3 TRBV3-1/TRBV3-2 CASSLGGGTDTQYF
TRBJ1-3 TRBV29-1 CSVETGKSGNTIYF
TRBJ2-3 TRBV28 CASSSPVAAGPDTQYF
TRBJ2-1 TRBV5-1 CASSPGTSGYNEQFF
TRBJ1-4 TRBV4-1 CASSKTVTNEKLFF
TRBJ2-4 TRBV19 CASSGTSGGEKNIQYF
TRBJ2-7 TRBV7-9 CASSLRDSAYEQYF
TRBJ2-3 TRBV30 CAWSVPGKWTDTQYF
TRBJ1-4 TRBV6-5 CASSKHSEGNEKLFF
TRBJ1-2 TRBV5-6 CASSLYTENPYGYTF
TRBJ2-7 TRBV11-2 CASRRIRNVAVEQYF
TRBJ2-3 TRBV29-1 CSVEEPAGTWGADTQYF
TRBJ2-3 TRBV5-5 CASSWGLAGSFIDTQYF
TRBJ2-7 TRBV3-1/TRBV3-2 CASSPQALSSYEQYF
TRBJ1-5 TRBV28 CASSSGTGDNQPQHF
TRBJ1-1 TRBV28 CASSLYSDEAFF
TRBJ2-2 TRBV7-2 CASSLGASGGVTGELFF
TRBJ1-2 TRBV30 CAWSFSGTDNYGYTF
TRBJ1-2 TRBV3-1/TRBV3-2 CASSQEGPGLAYGYTF
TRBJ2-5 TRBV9 CASSLLGQVNSQGQETQYF
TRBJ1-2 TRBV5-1 CASSFLDRNYGYTF
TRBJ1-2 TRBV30 CAWSALYGYTF
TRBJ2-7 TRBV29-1 CSARDRPSSYEQYF
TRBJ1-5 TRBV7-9 CASSLGTGGNQPQHF
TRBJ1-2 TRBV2 CASSDLLGDRGYGYTF
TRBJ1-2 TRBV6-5 CASSRDRHYGYTF
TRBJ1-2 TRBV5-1 CASSPRDSYGYTF
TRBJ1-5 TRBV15 CATSYKRGNQPQHF
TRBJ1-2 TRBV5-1 CASSPGTGMGYTF
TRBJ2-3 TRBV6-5 CASSYGSLGTDTQYF
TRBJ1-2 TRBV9 CASSVGDRIGGYTF
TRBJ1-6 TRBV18 CASSFRTGGDNSPLHF
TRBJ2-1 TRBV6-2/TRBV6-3 CASSYSLPGLDEQFF
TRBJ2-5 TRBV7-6 CASRPGTSGQETQYF
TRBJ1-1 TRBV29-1 CSVDQGQGFAGTEAFF
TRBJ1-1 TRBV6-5 CASSYSIIAEAFF
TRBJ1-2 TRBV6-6 CASSDRGSNYGYTF
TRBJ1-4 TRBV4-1 CASSLIQGATNEKLFF
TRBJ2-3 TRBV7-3 CASSLGVLAGTDTQYF
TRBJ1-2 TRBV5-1 CASSLDRNNYGYTF
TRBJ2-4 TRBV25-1 CASSEEGYIQYF
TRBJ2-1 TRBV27 CASSFSASGGPGDEQFF
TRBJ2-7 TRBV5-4 CAVGSSGGIYEQYF
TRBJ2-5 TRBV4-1 CASSHYRTGLGETQYF
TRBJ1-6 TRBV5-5 CASSLVGENSPLHF
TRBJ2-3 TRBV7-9 CASSSTGSTDTQYF
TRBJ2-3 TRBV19 CASSTRGGRGTTDTQYF
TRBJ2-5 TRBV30 CAWSVRQGAYVETQYF
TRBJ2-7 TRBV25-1 CASSDQMRMREQYF
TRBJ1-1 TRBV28 CASSLRTGRGMNTEAFF